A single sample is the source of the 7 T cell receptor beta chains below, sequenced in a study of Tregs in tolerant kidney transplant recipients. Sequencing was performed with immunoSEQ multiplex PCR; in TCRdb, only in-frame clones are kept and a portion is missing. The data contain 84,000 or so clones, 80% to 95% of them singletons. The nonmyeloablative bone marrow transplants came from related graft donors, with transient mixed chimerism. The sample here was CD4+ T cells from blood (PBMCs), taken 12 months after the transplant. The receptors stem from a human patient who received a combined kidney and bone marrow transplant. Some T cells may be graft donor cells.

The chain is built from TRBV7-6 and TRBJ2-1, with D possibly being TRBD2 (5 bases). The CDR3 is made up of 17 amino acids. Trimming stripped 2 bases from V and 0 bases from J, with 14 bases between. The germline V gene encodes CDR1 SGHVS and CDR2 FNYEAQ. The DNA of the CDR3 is TGTGCCAGCAGCTTAAGAGGCCGGGGAAGCTCCTACAATGAGCAGTTCTTC. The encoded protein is CASSLRGRGSSYNEQFF.

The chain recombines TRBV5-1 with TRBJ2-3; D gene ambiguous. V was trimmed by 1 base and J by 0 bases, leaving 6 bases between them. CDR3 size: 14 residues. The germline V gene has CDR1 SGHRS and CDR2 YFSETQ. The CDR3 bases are TGCGCCAGCAGCTTGCACAGCAGCACAGATACGCAGTATTTT. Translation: CASSLHSSTDTQYF.

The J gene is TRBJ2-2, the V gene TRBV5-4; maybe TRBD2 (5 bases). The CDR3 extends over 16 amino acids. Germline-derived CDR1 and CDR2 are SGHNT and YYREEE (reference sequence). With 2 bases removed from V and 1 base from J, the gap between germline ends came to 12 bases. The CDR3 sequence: CASSFGQDLNTGELFF. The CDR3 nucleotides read TGTGCCAGCAGCTTTGGGCAGGACTTGAACACCGGGGAGCTGTTTTTT.

This chain's CDR3 is CASSLAGNNYEQYF. CDR3 nucleotide sequence: TGTGCCAGCAGCTTGGCCGGGAACAACTACGAGCAGTACTTC. V is TRBV5-4 and J is TRBJ2-7, with D perhaps matching TRBD2 (5 bases). V was trimmed by 0 bases and J by 3 bases, leaving 10 bases between them. CDR1 is SGHNT, CDR2 YYREEE, per germline (reference sequence). The CDR3 is 14 residues long.

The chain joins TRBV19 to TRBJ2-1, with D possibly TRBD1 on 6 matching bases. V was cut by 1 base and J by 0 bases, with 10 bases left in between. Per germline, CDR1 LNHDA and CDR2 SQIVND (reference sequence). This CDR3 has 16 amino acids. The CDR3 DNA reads TGTGCCAGTAGTATAGGGGACACCTACTCCTACAATGAGCAGTTCTTC. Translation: CASSIGDTYSYNEQFF. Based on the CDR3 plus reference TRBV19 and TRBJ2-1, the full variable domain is DGGITQSPKYLFRKEGQNVTLSCEQNLNHDAMYWYRQDPGQGLRLIYYSQIVNDFQKGDIAEGYSVSREKKESFPLTVTSAQKNPTAFYLCASSIGDTYSYNEQFFGPGTRLTVL.

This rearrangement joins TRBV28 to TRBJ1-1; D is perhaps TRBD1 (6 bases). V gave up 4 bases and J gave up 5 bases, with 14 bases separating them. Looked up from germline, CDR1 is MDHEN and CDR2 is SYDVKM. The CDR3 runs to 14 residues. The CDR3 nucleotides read TGTGCCAGCAGTTCCAACAGGGTATGGACTGAAGCTTTCTTT. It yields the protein CASSSNRVWTEAFF.

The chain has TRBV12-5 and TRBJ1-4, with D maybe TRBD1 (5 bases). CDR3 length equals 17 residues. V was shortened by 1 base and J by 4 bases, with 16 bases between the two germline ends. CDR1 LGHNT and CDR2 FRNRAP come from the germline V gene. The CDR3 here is CASGLAKGRGVNEKLFF. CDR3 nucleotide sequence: TGTGCTAGTGGTTTGGCCAAAGGGAGGGGAGTTAATGAAAAACTGTTTTTT.